The text below deals with one T cell receptor beta chain. The antigen is undetermined. These data come from a study of radiotherapy plus CTLA-4 blockade in lung cancer. Across the study: Objective response was observed in roughly 20% of patients, and disease control in roughly 30%. Study-wide findings and caveats: TCR clones from tumors expanded in blood after radiotherapy plus ipilimumab.

Each patient with chemo-refractory metastatic non-small-cell lung cancer was treated with focal radiation plus CTLA-4 blockade using ipilimumab. This CDR3 spans 15 amino acids. Germline CDR1 and CDR2: SGHRS and YFSETQ. With 0 bases clipped from V and 3 bases from J, the junction kept 4 bases outside the gene matches. TCRdb's table, derived via immunoSEQ multiplex PCR, lists solely in-frame clones and lacks some. Counted here are some 60,000 clones, around four fifths occurring once; the ten biggest clones make up 3.5% to 4%. This chain connects TRBV5-1 to TRBJ2-7, with 9 bases fitting TRBD1. The sequence was collected from a human donor with non-small cell lung cancer who had a partial response to radiotherapy plus ipilimumab. The input for sequencing was peripheral blood, taken from a patient treated with radiotherapy plus ipilimumab. The CDR3 is CASSLAGTGFYEQYF. The CDR3 DNA reads TGCGCCAGCAGCTTGGCCGGGACAGGGTTCTACGAGCAGTACTTC. Variable domain in full (rest from reference TRBV5-1 and TRBJ2-7): KAGVTQTPRYLIKTRGQQVTLSCSPISGHRSVSWYQQTPGQGLQFLFEYFSETQRNKGNFPGRFSGRQFSNSRSEMNVSTLELGDSALYLCASSLAGTGFYEQYFGPGTRLTVT.